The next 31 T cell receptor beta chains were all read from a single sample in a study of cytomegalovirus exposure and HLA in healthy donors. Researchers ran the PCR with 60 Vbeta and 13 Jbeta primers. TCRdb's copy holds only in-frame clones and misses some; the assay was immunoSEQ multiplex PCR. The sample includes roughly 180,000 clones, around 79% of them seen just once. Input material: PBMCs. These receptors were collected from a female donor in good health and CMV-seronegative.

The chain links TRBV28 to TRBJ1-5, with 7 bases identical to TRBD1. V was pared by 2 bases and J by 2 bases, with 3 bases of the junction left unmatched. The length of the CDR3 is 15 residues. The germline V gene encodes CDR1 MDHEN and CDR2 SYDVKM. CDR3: CASSLEGARNQPQHF. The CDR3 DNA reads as TGTGCCAGCAGTTTAGAGGGGGCACGCAATCAGCCCCAGCATTTT.

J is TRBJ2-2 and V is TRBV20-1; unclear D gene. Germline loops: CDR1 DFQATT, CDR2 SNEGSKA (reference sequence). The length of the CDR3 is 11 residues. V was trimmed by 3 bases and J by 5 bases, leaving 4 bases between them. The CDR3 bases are TGCAGTGCTAGCGGTACCGGGGAGCTGTTTTTT. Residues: CSASGTGELFF.

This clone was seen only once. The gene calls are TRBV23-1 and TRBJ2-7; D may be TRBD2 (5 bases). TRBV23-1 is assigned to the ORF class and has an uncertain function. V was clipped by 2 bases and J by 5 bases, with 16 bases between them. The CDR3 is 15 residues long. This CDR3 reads CASSQPQGPGNEQYF. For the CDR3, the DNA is TGCGCCAGCAGTCAACCACAAGGCCCCGGGAACGAGCAGTACTTC.

CDR3 nucleotide sequence: TGTGCCAGCAGTGAAGGACTAGCGGGTCCCTACGAGCAGTACTTC. Its protein product is CASSEGLAGPYEQYF. The chain joins TRBV6-1 to TRBJ2-7; 10 positions match TRBD2. This CDR3 has 15 amino acids. Germline CDR1 MNHNS, CDR2 SASEGT. V lost 1 base to trimming and J lost 2 bases; unmatched junction nucleotides: 2.

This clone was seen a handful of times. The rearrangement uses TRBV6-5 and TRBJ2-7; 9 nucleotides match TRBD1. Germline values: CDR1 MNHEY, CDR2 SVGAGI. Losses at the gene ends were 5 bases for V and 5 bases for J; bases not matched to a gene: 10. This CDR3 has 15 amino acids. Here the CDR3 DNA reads TGTGCCAGCAGTAAACCGGGACAGGGTTGGAACGAGCAGTACTTC. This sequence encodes CASSKPGQGWNEQYF.

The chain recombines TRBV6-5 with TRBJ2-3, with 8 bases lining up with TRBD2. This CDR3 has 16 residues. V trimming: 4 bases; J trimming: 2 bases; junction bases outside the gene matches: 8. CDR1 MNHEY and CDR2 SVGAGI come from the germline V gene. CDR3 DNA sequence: TGTGCCAGCAGTTTCTCGGGAGGGGCCTCCACAGATACGCAGTATTTT. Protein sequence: CASSFSGGASTDTQYF.

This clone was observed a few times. The CDR3 DNA reads as TGCGCCAGCAGCCAAGGACACGGGGGACAGGGTCCCGAGCAGTACTTC. Protein: CASSQGHGGQGPEQYF. The chain employs TRBV4-3 and TRBJ2-7, with 9 nucleotides matching TRBD1. J was trimmed by 6 bases and V by 1 base; bases with no gene match: 10. Germline assignment: CDR1 LGHNA and CDR2 YSLEER. The CDR3 totals 16 residues.

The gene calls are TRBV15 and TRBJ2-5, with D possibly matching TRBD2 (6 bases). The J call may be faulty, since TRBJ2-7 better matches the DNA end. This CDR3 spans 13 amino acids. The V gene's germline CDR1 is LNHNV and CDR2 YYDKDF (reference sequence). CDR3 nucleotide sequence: TGTGCCACCAGCAGGGACTACTACTACGAGCAGTACTTC. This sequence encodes CATSRDYYYEQYF.

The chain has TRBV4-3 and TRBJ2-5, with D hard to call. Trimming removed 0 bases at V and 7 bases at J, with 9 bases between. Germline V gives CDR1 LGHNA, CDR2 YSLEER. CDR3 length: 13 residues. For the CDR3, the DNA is TGCGCCAGCAGCCAAGATCGTGAGGCGACCCAGTACTTC. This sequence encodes CASSQDREATQYF.

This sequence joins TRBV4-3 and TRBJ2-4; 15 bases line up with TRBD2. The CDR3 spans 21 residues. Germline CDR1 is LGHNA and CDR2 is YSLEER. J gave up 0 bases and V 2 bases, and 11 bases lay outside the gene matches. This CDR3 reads CASSQFPGLAGGQGAKNIQYF. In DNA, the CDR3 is TGCGCCAGCAGCCAATTTCCGGGACTAGCGGGAGGTCAAGGAGCCAAAAACATTCAGTACTTC.

The CDR3 DNA reads as TGTGCCAGCAGTCTTCTGGGGTCAGGGGACACTGAAGCTTTCTTT. Its protein is CASSLLGSGDTEAFF. This chain connects TRBV27 to TRBJ1-1; TRBD1 is a possible D gene (6 bases). In germline, CDR1 is MNHEY, CDR2 SMNVEV (reference sequence). The CDR3 covers 15 residues. V was pared by 5 bases and J by 3 bases, with 16 bases between.

The CDR3 protein is CASSTEETQYF. The CDR3 bases are TGTGCCAGCAGCACAGAAGAGACCCAGTACTTC. The chain links TRBV2 to TRBJ2-5; D call uncertain. V was trimmed by 6 bases and J by 3 bases, leaving 5 bases between them. The CDR3 contains 11 residues. In germline, CDR1 is SNHLY, CDR2 FYNNEI. Drawing the rest from reference TRBV2 and TRBJ2-5, the complete variable domain is EPEVTQTPSHQVTQMGQEVILRCVPISNHLYFYWYRQILGQKVEFLVSFYNNEISEKSEIFDDQFSVERPDGSNFTLKIRSTKLEDSAMYFCASSTEETQYFGPGTRLLVL.

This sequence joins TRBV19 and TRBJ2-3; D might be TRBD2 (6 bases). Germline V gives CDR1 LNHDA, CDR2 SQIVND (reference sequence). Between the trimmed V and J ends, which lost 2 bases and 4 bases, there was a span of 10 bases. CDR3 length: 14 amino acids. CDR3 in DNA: TGTGCCAGTAGTATAATGGCGGGGCCAGATACGCAGTATTTT. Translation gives CASSIMAGPDTQYF.

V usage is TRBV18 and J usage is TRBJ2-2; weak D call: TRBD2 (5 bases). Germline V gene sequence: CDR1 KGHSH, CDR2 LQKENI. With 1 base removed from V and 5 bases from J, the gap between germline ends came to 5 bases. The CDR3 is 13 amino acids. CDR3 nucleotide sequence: TGTGCCAGCTCACCACGGGAGACCGGGGAGCTGTTTTTT. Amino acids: CASSPRETGELFF.

CDR3 bases: TGTGCCAGCAGCTTATGGGGACAGCGAGAGACCCAGTACTTC. Translation gives CASSLWGQRETQYF. The genes are TRBV13 and TRBJ2-5, with 7 bases fitting TRBD1. The CDR3 totals 14 residues. The germline CDR1 and CDR2 sequences are PRHDT and FYEKMQ (reference sequence). V gave up 2 bases and J gave up 4 bases; unmatched junction bases: 4.

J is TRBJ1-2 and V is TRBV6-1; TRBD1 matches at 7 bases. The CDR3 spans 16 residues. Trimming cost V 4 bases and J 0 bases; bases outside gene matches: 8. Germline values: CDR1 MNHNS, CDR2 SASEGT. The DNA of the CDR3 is TGTGCCAGCAGTGGGATTAACAGGGGCTCTAACTATGGCTACACCTTC. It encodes CASSGINRGSNYGYTF.

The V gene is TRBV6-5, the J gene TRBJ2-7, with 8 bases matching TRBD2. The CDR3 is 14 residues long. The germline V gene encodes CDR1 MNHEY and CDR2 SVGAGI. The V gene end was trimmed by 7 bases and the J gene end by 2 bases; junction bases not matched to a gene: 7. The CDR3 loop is CASTGGDRPYEQYF. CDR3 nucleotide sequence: TGTGCCAGCACGGGGGGGGACCGGCCCTACGAGCAGTACTTC.

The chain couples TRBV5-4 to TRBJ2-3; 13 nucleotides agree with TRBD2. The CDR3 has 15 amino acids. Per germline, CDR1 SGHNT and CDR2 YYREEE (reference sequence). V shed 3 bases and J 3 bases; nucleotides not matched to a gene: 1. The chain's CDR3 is CASSWGLAGTDTQYF. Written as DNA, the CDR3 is TGTGCCAGCAGCTGGGGACTAGCGGGGACAGATACGCAGTATTTT.

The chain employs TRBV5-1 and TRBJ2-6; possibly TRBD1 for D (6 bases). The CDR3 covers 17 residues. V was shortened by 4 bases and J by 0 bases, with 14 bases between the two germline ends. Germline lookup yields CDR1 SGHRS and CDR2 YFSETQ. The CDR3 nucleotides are TGCGCCAGCAGCAAATGGGGGCAAGACTCTGGGGCCAACGTCCTGACTTTC. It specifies CASSKWGQDSGANVLTF. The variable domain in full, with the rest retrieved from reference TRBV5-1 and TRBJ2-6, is KAGVTQTPRYLIKTRGQQVTLSCSPISGHRSVSWYQQTPGQGLQFLFEYFSETQRNKGNFPGRFSGRQFSNSRSEMNVSTLELGDSALYLCASSKWGQDSGANVLTFGAGSRLTVL.

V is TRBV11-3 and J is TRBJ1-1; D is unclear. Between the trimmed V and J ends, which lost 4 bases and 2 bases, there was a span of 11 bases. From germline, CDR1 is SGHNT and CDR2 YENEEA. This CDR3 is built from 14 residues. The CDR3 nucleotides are TGTGCCAGCAGCTCCGCGTCAGGTAACACTGAAGCTTTCTTT. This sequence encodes CASSSASGNTEAFF.

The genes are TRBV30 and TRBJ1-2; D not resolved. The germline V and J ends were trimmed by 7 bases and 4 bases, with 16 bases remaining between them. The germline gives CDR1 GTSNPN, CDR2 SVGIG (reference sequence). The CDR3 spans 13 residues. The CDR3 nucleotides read TGTGCCTCCTCAAGACTTATACGCTATGGCTACACCTTC. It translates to CASSRLIRYGYTF.

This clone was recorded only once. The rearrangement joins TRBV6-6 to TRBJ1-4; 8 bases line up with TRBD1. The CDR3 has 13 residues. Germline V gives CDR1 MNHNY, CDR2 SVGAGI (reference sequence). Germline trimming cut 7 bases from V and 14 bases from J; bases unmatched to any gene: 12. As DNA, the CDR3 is TGTGCCAGCACTACATGGGAGGGACAGGTCCTGTTTTTT. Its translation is CASTTWEGQVLFF.

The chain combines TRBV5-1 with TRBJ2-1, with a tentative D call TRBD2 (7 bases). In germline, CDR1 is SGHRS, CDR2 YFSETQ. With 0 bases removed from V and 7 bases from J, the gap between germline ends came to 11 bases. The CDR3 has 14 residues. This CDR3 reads CASSLGGRGNEQFF. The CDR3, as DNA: TGCGCCAGCAGCTTGGGGGGGAGGGGGAATGAGCAGTTCTTC.

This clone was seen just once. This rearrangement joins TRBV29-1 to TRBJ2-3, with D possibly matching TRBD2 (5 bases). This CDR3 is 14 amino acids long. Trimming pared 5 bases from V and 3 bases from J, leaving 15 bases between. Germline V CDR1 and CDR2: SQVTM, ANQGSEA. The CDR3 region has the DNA TGCAGCGTTTCGGACGGGGTGGGTACAGATACGCAGTATTTT. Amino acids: CSVSDGVGTDTQYF.

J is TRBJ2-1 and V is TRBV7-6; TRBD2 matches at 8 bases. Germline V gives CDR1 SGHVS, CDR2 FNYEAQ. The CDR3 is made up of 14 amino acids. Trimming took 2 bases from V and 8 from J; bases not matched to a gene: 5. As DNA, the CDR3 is TGTGCCAGCAGCTTATCGGGAGGGAGGCATGAGCAGTTCTTC. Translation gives CASSLSGGRHEQFF.

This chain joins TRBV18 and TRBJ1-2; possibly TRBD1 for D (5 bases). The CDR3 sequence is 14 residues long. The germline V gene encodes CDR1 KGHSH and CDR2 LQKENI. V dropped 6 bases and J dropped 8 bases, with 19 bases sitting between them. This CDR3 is CASSRPSGRIGYTF. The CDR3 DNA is TGTGCCAGCTCCCGACCGTCAGGGCGGATCGGCTACACCTTC. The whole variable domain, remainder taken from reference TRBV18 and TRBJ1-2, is NAGVMQNPRHLVRRRGQEARLRCSPMKGHSHVYWYRQLPEEGLKFMVYLQKENIIDESGMPKERFSAEFPKEGPSILRIQQVVRGDSAAYFCASSRPSGRIGYTFGSGTRLTVV.

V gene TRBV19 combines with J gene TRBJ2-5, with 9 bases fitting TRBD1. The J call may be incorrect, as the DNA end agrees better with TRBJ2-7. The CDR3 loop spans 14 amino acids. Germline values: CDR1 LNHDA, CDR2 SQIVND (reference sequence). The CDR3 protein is CASSIIGTGNEQYF. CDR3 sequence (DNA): TGTGCCAGTAGTATAATCGGGACAGGGAACGAGCAGTACTTC.

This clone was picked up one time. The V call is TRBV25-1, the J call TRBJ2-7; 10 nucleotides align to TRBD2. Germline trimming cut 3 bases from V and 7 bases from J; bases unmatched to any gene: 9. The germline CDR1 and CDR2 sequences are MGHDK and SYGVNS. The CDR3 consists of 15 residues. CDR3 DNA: TGTGCCAGCAGTGATACCATAGCGGGAGGAATTGAGCAGTACTTC. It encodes CASSDTIAGGIEQYF.

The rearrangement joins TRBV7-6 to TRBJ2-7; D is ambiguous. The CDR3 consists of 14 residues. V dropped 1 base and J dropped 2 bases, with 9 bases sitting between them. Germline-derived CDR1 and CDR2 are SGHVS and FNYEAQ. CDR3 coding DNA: TGTGCCAGCAGCTTAGATCCGGGTCCCTACGAGCAGTACTTC. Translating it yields CASSLDPGPYEQYF.

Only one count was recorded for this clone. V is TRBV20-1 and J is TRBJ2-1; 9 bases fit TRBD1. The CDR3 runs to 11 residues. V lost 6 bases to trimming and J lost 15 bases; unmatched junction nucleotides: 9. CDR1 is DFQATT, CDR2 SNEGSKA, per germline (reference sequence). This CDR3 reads CSAVQGAQGFF. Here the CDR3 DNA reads TGCAGTGCGGTACAGGGGGCGCAGGGGTTCTTC.

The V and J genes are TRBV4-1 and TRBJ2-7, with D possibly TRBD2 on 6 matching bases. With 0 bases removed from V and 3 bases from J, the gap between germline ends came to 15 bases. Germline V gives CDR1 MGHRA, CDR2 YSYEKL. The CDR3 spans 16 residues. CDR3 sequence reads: CASSQEGVGGGYEQYF. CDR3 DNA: TGCGCCAGCAGCCAAGAAGGGGTGGGGGGTGGCTACGAGCAGTACTTC.